The 14 T cell receptor beta chains in this list originate from one sample, sequenced in a study of shared clonotypes between healthy human individuals. Here immunoSEQ multiplex PCR was the method, and the copy in TCRdb shows in-frame clones only, minus some. Among hundreds of thousands of clones listed, about 96% were seen once. Terminally differentiated effector memory CD45RA+ cells were excluded by CCR7 positive selection of CD45RO-negative cells. Sequences were obtained from naive CD8+ T cells sorted from blood. The receptors were gathered from a woman in her thirties in good health.

This CDR3 reads CASSIQQTVWTEAFF. The CDR3 DNA sequence: TGTGCCAGTAGTATACAACAGACCGTTTGGACTGAAGCTTTCTTT. This chain connects TRBV19 to TRBJ1-1, with D hard to call. Germline V gene sequence: CDR1 LNHDA, CDR2 SQIVND (reference sequence). Trimming took 2 bases from V and 5 from J, leaving 15 bases between them. The CDR3 runs to 15 residues.

Remarks on this clone: This sample includes further DNA sequences coding for the same CDR3. The CDR3 region has the DNA TGTGCCAGTAGTATACGACAAAGCTCCTACAATGAGCAGTTCTTC. As protein: CASSIRQSSYNEQFF. The chain carries TRBV19 and TRBJ2-1; unclear D gene. The CDR3 contains 15 residues. The V and J ends lost 2 bases and 0 bases respectively, with 8 bases between them. The V gene's germline CDR1 is LNHDA and CDR2 SQIVND (reference sequence).

The chain joins TRBV2 to TRBJ2-3; D tentatively fits TRBD1 or TRBD2 (5 bases each). The CDR3 runs 16 residues. The germline V and J ends were trimmed by 5 bases and 0 bases, with 15 bases remaining between them. From germline, CDR1 is SNHLY and CDR2 FYNNEI. CDR3 region: CASSIPLEGSTDTQYF. CDR3 DNA sequence: TGTGCCAGCAGTATACCATTAGAGGGGAGCACAGATACGCAGTATTTT.

This clone occurred a few times. The chain combines TRBV28 with TRBJ2-1, with D possibly matching TRBD2 (6 bases). Germline-derived CDR1 and CDR2 are MDHEN and SYDVKM. Trimming shortened V by 2 bases and J by 6 bases, and 11 bases separated the two germline ends. This CDR3 has 14 amino acids. The DNA for the CDR3 is TGTGCCAGCAGTTTACTCGCGGGAACCAATGAGCAGTTCTTC. Its translation is CASSLLAGTNEQFF.

Notes on this clone: The conserved closing phenylalanine or tryptophan is absent in this CDR3, likely reflecting a read error. No DNA is shown, since the ends of the CDR3 on it are uncertain; the CDR3 is the one TCRdb lists. This rearrangement joins TRBV4-1 to TRBJ2-7; TRBD1, the D gene given by the table, was not confirmed from the DNA. The germline CDR1 and CDR2 sequences are MGHRA and YSYEKL. From its first to its last residue, the CDR3 has 13 amino acids. CDR3 loop: CASSQDLVQGWCL.

This clone was observed a single time. The V gene is TRBV11-2, the J gene TRBJ2-1, with D perhaps assigned TRBD1 or TRBD2 (6 bases each). Germline V gene data show CDR1 as SGHAT and CDR2 as FQNNGV. This CDR3 is built from 16 residues. V lost 1 base, J lost 1 base, and 11 bases lay in between. This CDR3 reads CASSLGGAGSYNEQFF. In DNA form, the CDR3 reads TGTGCCAGCAGCTTAGGGGGGGCGGGTTCCTACAATGAGCAGTTCTTC.

The rearrangement links TRBV29-1 to TRBJ1-2; possible D gene TRBD1, 5 bases. V was shortened by 2 bases and J by 7 bases, with 23 bases between the two germline ends. This CDR3 has 16 residues. Germline values: CDR1 SQVTM, CDR2 ANQGSEA. CDR3 protein: CSVEMTEDPVGSGYTF. The CDR3, as DNA: TGCAGCGTTGAAATGACAGAGGATCCCGTGGGGAGTGGCTACACCTTC.

This sequence joins TRBV28 and TRBJ2-3; no clear D. The germline V gene has CDR1 MDHEN and CDR2 SYDVKM. The V gene lost 2 bases and the J gene lost 5 bases, with 8 bases spanning the gap. The CDR3 is made up of 13 amino acids. The CDR3 reads CASSLTPQDTQYF. CDR3 nucleotides: TGTGCCAGCAGTTTAACCCCCCAAGATACGCAGTATTTT.

This clone showed up just once. Other DNA sequences within the sample encode an identical CDR3. J is TRBJ2-3 and V is TRBV27; D not certain. CDR1 MNHEY and CDR2 SMNVEV come from the germline V gene (reference sequence). Trimming removed 2 bases from V and 2 bases from J, with 8 bases in between. This CDR3 contains 14 residues. CDR3 sequence reads: CASSLIGSTDTQYF. CDR3 nucleotides: TGTGCCAGCAGTTTAATTGGGTCCACAGATACGCAGTATTTT.

V is TRBV4-1 and J is TRBJ2-1; the D gene is possibly TRBD2 (6 bases). Germline V gene sequence: CDR1 MGHRA, CDR2 YSYEKL. This CDR3 has 12 amino acids. Trimming shortened V by 1 base and J by 9 bases, and 7 bases separated the two germline ends. This chain's CDR3 is CASSQGLVEQFF. The CDR3 coding sequence is TGCGCCAGCAGCCAAGGACTAGTTGAGCAGTTCTTC.

This clone was observed once. Other DNA sequences of this sample code for an identical CDR3. This chain connects TRBV5-6 to TRBJ2-1; 8 bases align to TRBD2. The CDR3 totals 16 residues. The germline CDR1 and CDR2 sequences are SGHDT and YYEEEE. J lost 1 base, V lost 0 bases, and 3 bases had no gene match. The CDR3 nucleotides read TGTGCCAGCAGCTTGGGGCTAGCGGGTTCCTACAATGAGCAGTTCTTC. This translates into CASSLGLAGSYNEQFF.

The gene calls are TRBV5-1 and TRBJ2-5; D is perhaps TRBD2 (7 bases). CDR3 length: 17 amino acids. Germline loops: CDR1 SGHRS, CDR2 YFSETQ. Trimming took 0 bases from V and 5 from J, leaving 20 bases between them. CDR3 DNA: TGCGCCAGCAGCTTGGGGTGGGGGGGCCCTCCAAGCGAGACCCAGTACTTC. Translating gives CASSLGWGGPPSETQYF.

The V call is TRBV7-6, the J call TRBJ2-1; 15 bases align to TRBD2. The ends lost 11 bases at V and 15 bases at J; junction bases unmatched: 11. CDR1 is SGHVS and CDR2 is FNYEAQ in the germline V gene. The CDR3 is made up of 13 amino acids. CDR3 amino acids: CAVGGTSGRFTFF. CDR3 DNA: TGTGCCGTGGGGGGGACTAGCGGGAGGTTTACGTTCTTC.

This sequence joins TRBV6-1 and TRBJ2-1; D is unclear. V lost 3 bases and J lost 0, with 9 bases in between. Germline CDR1 MNHNS, CDR2 SASEGT. The CDR3 spans 15 residues. The CDR3 sequence is CASSEWGSSYNEQFF. The CDR3 DNA is TGTGCCAGCAGTGAGTGGGGTAGCTCCTACAATGAGCAGTTCTTC.